One and the same sample provided the 9 T cell receptor beta chains below, sequenced in a study of blood T cell repertoires in COVID-19. Clones were read by immunoSEQ multiplex PCR, and TCRdb kept only the in-frame ones, dropping some. Of around 100,000 clones listed, about 90% are singletons. Specimen: peripheral blood. The receptors were sampled from a man aged 25-40 years in a cohort sampled during active COVID-19.

This clone came up a few times. The rearrangement joins TRBV6-4 to TRBJ1-1; 8 bases map to TRBD1. CDR3 length equals 13 residues. Germline CDR1 reads MRHNA; CDR2 reads SNTAGT. V trimming: 10 bases; J trimming: 6 bases; junction bases outside the gene matches: 10. CDR3 loop: CATIGQGEAEAFF. The CDR3 DNA reads as TGTGCCACGATTGGACAGGGAGAGGCTGAAGCTTTCTTT.

The chain uses TRBV6-4 and TRBJ1-6; D uncertain. V was trimmed by 3 bases and J by 2 bases, leaving 8 bases between them. CDR3 size: 15 residues. The germline CDR1 and CDR2 sequences are MRHNA and SNTAGT. This chain's CDR3 is CASSEGRTYNSPLHF. CDR3 in DNA: TGTGCCAGCAGTGAAGGGAGAACCTATAATTCACCCCTCCACTTT.

J is TRBJ1-6 and V is TRBV7-7; no clear D. This CDR3 has 17 residues. The V and J ends lost 4 bases and 0 bases respectively, with 13 bases between them. Germline lookup yields CDR1 SSHAT and CDR2 FNYEAQ (reference sequence). The CDR3 is CASSSVYGSSYNSPLHF. The CDR3 bases are TGTGCCAGCAGCTCTGTATACGGGAGCTCCTATAATTCACCCCTCCACTTT.

The chain carries TRBV29-1 and TRBJ2-4, with D perhaps TRBD1 (5 bases). Trimming cost V 4 bases and J 0 bases, with 7 bases left between them. The CDR3 has 13 amino acids. In germline, CDR1 is SQVTM, CDR2 ANQGSEA. In nucleotides, the CDR3 is TGCAGCGTTGGAGGACAAGCCAAAAACATTCAGTACTTC. It codes for CSVGGQAKNIQYF.

This CDR3 is CASSPGPRDPYEQYF. The CDR3 coding sequence is TGCGCCAGCAGCCCCGGCCCCAGGGATCCCTACGAGCAGTACTTC. The genes are TRBV5-1 and TRBJ2-7; D possibly corresponds to TRBD1 (5 bases). The ends were cut back, 4 bases at V and 2 bases at J, with 16 bases in the middle. Germline V CDR1 and CDR2: SGHRS, YFSETQ. The CDR3 runs to 15 residues.

The rearrangement joins TRBV18 to TRBJ2-7; possibly TRBD1 for D (7 bases). Germline V CDR1 and CDR2: KGHSH, LQKENI. Trimming cost V 4 bases and J 3 bases, with 10 bases left between them. The CDR3 loop spans 13 amino acids. CDR3 in DNA: TGTGCCAGCTCACGCGGGACAGACTACGAGCAGTACTTC. Protein product: CASSRGTDYEQYF.

This rearrangement joins TRBV28 to TRBJ1-1, with 9 bases fitting TRBD1. V lost 6 bases and J lost 1; bases outside the gene matches: 3. The CDR3 spans 14 residues. CDR1 is MDHEN, CDR2 SYDVKM, per germline. CDR3 loop: CASSSDRGNTEAFF. In nucleotides, the CDR3 is TGTGCCAGCAGCTCGGACAGGGGGAACACTGAAGCTTTCTTT.

DNA for the CDR3: TGTGCCAGCAGCCTTCAGGAGACAGGGAACTATGGCTACACCTTC. Translated, it gives CASSLQETGNYGYTF. This rearrangement joins TRBV7-9 to TRBJ1-2, with TRBD1 matching over 7 bases. Trimming cost V 5 bases and J 2 bases; bases outside gene matches: 8. Germline loops: CDR1 SEHNR, CDR2 FQNEAQ (reference sequence). This CDR3 contains 15 residues.

The V gene is TRBV5-1, the J gene TRBJ2-3; D not certain. Germline V gene lookup returns CDR1 SGHRS and CDR2 YFSETQ. Between the trimmed V and J ends, which lost 4 bases and 1 base, there was a span of 13 bases. CDR3 length: 15 residues. This chain's CDR3 is CASSILETGTDTQYF. The CDR3 nucleotides read TGCGCCAGCAGCATATTGGAGACGGGCACAGATACGCAGTATTTT. The full variable domain, rest sourced from reference TRBV5-1 and TRBJ2-3, is KAGVTQTPRYLIKTRGQQVTLSCSPISGHRSVSWYQQTPGQGLQFLFEYFSETQRNKGNFPGRFSGRQFSNSRSEMNVSTLELGDSALYLCASSILETGTDTQYFGPGTRLTVL.